This T cell receptor beta chain derives from a study of low-dose radiotherapy and immunotherapy resistance in tumors. Looking at the study overall: Ipilimumab 1 mg/kg every six weeks, together with nivolumab 240 mg every two weeks, was given intravenously to patients.

Primers used for first-strand cDNA, a TRAV- and TRBV-specific set, covered both alpha and beta chains. Amplification of TCRs used a constant-region primer and V-primer adapter for 15 to 25 PCR cycles. The mRNA which had been isolated was amplified by in vitro transcription. In TCRdb, the reads were re-called with MiXCR into one record per CDR3 protein. The sample has 59,000 or so distinct CDR3 sequences, approximately 25% seen once. The ends were cut back, 5 bases at V and 7 bases at J, with 17 bases in the middle. The CDR3 totals 14 residues. Time point given: before trial treatment. Donors received nivolumab, ipilimumab, aspirin, low-dose cyclophosphamide and low-dose radiotherapy.

The chain has TRBV12-3 or TRBV12-4 and TRBJ1-2; D gene unclear. Sequencing was performed on PBMCs, taken before treatment. The sequence came from a male donor with rectosigmoid adenocarcinoma. CDR3 residues: CASSPGIRTAGYTF. CDR3 DNA sequence: TGTGCCAGCAGTCCCGGTATAAGAACGGCTGGCTACACCTTC.